The 26 T cell receptor beta chains listed next were all sequenced from one sample in a study of T cells in localized non-small cell lung cancer. Only in-frame clones appear in the TCRdb table, and some are missing; sequencing was by immunoSEQ multiplex PCR. The sample includes about 70,000 clones, 70% to 85% of them seen just once. Source: peripheral blood, taken before any cancer treatment. The receptors shown here come from a female donor aged 60 or older with stage I lung adenocarcinoma.

The J gene is TRBJ2-3, the V gene TRBV30; possibly TRBD1 for D (6 bases). The CDR3 runs 15 residues. CDR1 GTSNPN and CDR2 SVGIG come from the germline V gene (reference sequence). Trimming removed 2 bases at V and 3 bases at J, with 15 bases between. Here the CDR3 reads CAWSNPGDGTDTQYF. In DNA, the CDR3 is TGTGCCTGGAGTAACCCAGGGGATGGGACAGATACGCAGTATTTT.

V is TRBV7-6 and J is TRBJ1-2, with D unresolved. This CDR3 region has 16 residues. Trimming removed 1 base at V and 7 bases at J, with 19 bases between. Looked up from germline, CDR1 is SGHVS and CDR2 is FNYEAQ. The CDR3 nucleotides read TGTGCCAGCAGCTTAGTCAGCGGACCCTCAGTCGGTGGCTACACCTTC. It translates to CASSLVSGPSVGGYTF.

The chain is built from TRBV11-2 and TRBJ2-7; 13 bases map to TRBD2. Germline assignment: CDR1 SGHAT and CDR2 FQNNGV. The CDR3 has 16 residues. V trimming: 3 bases; J trimming: 5 bases; junction bases outside the gene matches: 7. The CDR3 here is CASSFPGLAGEDEQYF. The CDR3 nucleotides are TGTGCCAGCAGCTTCCCAGGACTAGCGGGAGAAGACGAGCAGTACTTC.

The chain recombines TRBV19 with TRBJ1-4, with no clear D. Between the trimmed V and J ends, which lost 5 bases and 5 bases, there was a span of 18 bases. This CDR3 comprises 16 residues. Germline values: CDR1 LNHDA, CDR2 SQIVND (reference sequence). CDR3 sequence reads: CASSYDPRRRNEKLFF. The CDR3 DNA follows: TGTGCCAGTAGTTACGACCCACGGAGGAGGAATGAAAAACTGTTTTTT.

The V gene is TRBV20-1, the J gene TRBJ2-1; D gene uncertain. This CDR3 region has 11 residues. CDR1 is DFQATT and CDR2 is SNEGSKA in the germline V gene (reference sequence). Trimming left V 6 bases short and J 7 bases short, with 10 bases between. The CDR3 is CSAQQRNEQFF. In nucleotides, the CDR3 is TGCAGTGCCCAGCAGCGAAATGAGCAGTTCTTC.

This chain links TRBV12-5 with TRBJ2-5; D is tentatively TRBD1 or TRBD2 (5 bases each). Germline-derived CDR1 and CDR2 are LGHNT and FRNRAP. The CDR3 length is 15 residues. Deletions cut 3 bases from V and 4 bases from J, with 15 bases between. For the CDR3, the DNA is TGTGCTAGTGGTTTTGAGGGCAGGGCAGGAGAGACCCAGTACTTC. It codes for CASGFEGRAGETQYF.

V and J are TRBV5-1 and TRBJ1-3, with no clear D. Trimming cost V 2 bases and J 1 base, with 7 bases left between them. Germline CDR1 SGHRS, CDR2 YFSETQ. The CDR3 is made up of 14 amino acids. The CDR3 DNA sequence: TGCGCCAGCAGCTTCGGTGTTTCTGGAAACACCATATATTTT. It codes for CASSFGVSGNTIYF.

This sequence joins TRBV4-3 and TRBJ2-5, with D tentatively TRBD2 (5 bases). The CDR3 runs 15 residues. Germline CDR1 and CDR2: LGHNA and YSLEER. V gave up 0 bases and J gave up 1 base, with 9 bases separating them. The CDR3 DNA sequence: TGCGCCAGCAGCCAAGAGGGAGCCCCCCAAGAGACCCAGTACTTC. Residues: CASSQEGAPQETQYF.

The rearrangement uses TRBV6-1 and TRBJ2-7, with TRBD1 matching over 10 bases. The V gene end was trimmed by 6 bases and the J gene end by 3 bases; junction bases not matched to a gene: 5. This CDR3 has 14 residues. The germline CDR1 and CDR2 sequences are MNHNS and SASEGT. CDR3 sequence reads: CASRTGGRGYEQYF. DNA of the CDR3: TGTGCCAGCAGGACAGGGGGCAGGGGCTACGAGCAGTACTTC.

This clone has just one count. The chain combines TRBV2 with TRBJ2-7, with TRBD2 matching over 10 bases. Germline V gene lookup returns CDR1 SNHLY and CDR2 FYNNEI. The CDR3 runs to 14 residues. With V trimmed by 3 bases and J by 5 bases, 4 bases remained unmatched. The CDR3 DNA follows: TGTGCCAGCAGTGACGATCTAGCGGGAGACGAGCAGTACTTC. This encodes CASSDDLAGDEQYF.

The chain carries TRBV11-3 and TRBJ1-2, with 10 nucleotides matching TRBD1. After removal of 1 base from V and 3 bases from J, the junction contained 5 bases not matched to a gene. Per the germline V gene, CDR1 is SGHNT and CDR2 is YENEEA. The CDR3 has 16 amino acids. CDR3: CASSLVGTGEYYGYTF. CDR3 DNA: TGTGCCAGCAGCTTAGTAGGGACAGGGGAATACTATGGCTACACCTTC.

The rearrangement uses TRBV19 and TRBJ2-3, with 8 bases fitting TRBD2. There are 15 residues in the CDR3. Germline trimming cut 5 bases from V and 6 bases from J; bases unmatched to any gene: 10. CDR1 is LNHDA, CDR2 SQIVND, per germline (reference sequence). CDR3 DNA sequence: TGTGCCAGTAGTGGTATAGCGGGGCCATCCGATACGCAGTATTTT. Protein product: CASSGIAGPSDTQYF. Variable domain in full (rest from reference TRBV19 and TRBJ2-3): DGGITQSPKYLFRKEGQNVTLSCEQNLNHDAMYWYRQDPGQGLRLIYYSQIVNDFQKGDIAEGYSVSREKKESFPLTVTSAQKNPTAFYLCASSGIAGPSDTQYFGPGTRLTVL.

CDR3 sequence (DNA): TGTGCCAGCAGCGTGGACAGGGGTACAGATACGCAGTATTTT. Translated, it gives CASSVDRGTDTQYF. V gene TRBV6-4 combines with J gene TRBJ2-3; 9 positions match TRBD1. The V gene's germline CDR1 is MRHNA and CDR2 SNTAGT. The V segment lost 6 bases and the J segment 3 bases; nucleotides outside the gene matches: 4. This CDR3 spans 14 amino acids.

DNA of the CDR3: TGCAGCGTTGCCGGGACTAGCGGGAGTTTCACCGGGGAGCTGTTTTTT. This gives the protein CSVAGTSGSFTGELFF. The chain joins TRBV29-1 to TRBJ2-2, with TRBD2 matching over 14 bases. V shed 4 bases, J shed 4 bases, and the junction held 5 bases outside the gene matches. CDR1 and CDR2 from the germline V gene are SQVTM and ANQGSEA. The CDR3 is 16 amino acids.

The J gene is TRBJ2-5, the V gene TRBV27; D is undetermined. CDR3 size: 13 residues. Germline V lookup: CDR1 MNHEY, CDR2 SMNVEV (reference sequence). Trimming left V 1 base short and J 0 bases short, with 3 bases between. The CDR3 DNA is TGTGCCAGCAGTTTATTTTACCAAGAGACCCAGTACTTC. It encodes CASSLFYQETQYF.

This clone was detected once. This rearrangement joins TRBV9 to TRBJ2-1, with 8 bases identical to TRBD2. V trimming: 2 bases; J trimming: 8 bases; junction bases outside the gene matches: 9. The length of the CDR3 is 15 residues. CDR1 is SGDLS and CDR2 is YYNGEE in the germline V gene. The CDR3 DNA reads as TGTGCCAGCAGCGTTGGAGGGACTAGGTCATATGAGCAGTTCTTC. It encodes CASSVGGTRSYEQFF.

This chain uses TRBV27 with TRBJ1-3, with D maybe TRBD1 (5 bases). This CDR3 region has 17 residues. Deletions cut 7 bases from V and 0 bases from J, with 19 bases between. Germline CDR1 is MNHEY and CDR2 is SMNVEV (reference sequence). CDR3 nucleotides: TGTGCCAGCACCTCTGAACCGGGACCGGCCTCTGGAAACACCATATATTTT. Its protein is CASTSEPGPASGNTIYF.

The chain carries TRBV2 and TRBJ1-1; D is uncertain. Trimming shortened V by 6 bases and J by 0 bases, and 14 bases separated the two germline ends. The CDR3 runs to 15 residues. The V gene's germline CDR1 is SNHLY and CDR2 FYNNEI. CDR3: CASRVTGAMNTEAFF. For the CDR3, the DNA is TGTGCCAGCAGGGTGACGGGTGCCATGAACACTGAAGCTTTCTTT.

The chain combines TRBV7-2 with TRBJ1-1; no firm D call. Trimming cost V 5 bases and J 0 bases, with 13 bases left between them. Germline CDR1 and CDR2: SGHTA and FQGNSA. This CDR3 region has 15 residues. The CDR3 loop reads CASSPDGRLNTEAFF. The CDR3 nucleotides read TGTGCCAGCAGCCCGGACGGACGATTGAACACTGAAGCTTTCTTT.

The rearrangement uses TRBV5-5 and TRBJ1-1, with D maybe TRBD1 (5 bases). Trimming left V 3 bases short and J 0 bases short, with 6 bases between. Germline-derived CDR1 and CDR2 are SGHKS and YYEKEE (reference sequence). The CDR3 consists of 13 residues. The CDR3 sequence: CASSWGLNTEAFF. CDR3 DNA: TGTGCCAGCAGCTGGGGGTTGAACACTGAAGCTTTCTTT.

The J gene is TRBJ1-1, the V gene TRBV6-4; D is ambiguous. Germline V gene lookup returns CDR1 MRHNA and CDR2 SNTAGT. The CDR3 spans 13 residues. Trimming removed 4 bases from V and 10 bases from J, with 16 bases in between. The CDR3 DNA is TGTGCCAGCAGTGTTTCCGGGCCCCTTGGAGCTTTCTTT. Amino acid sequence: CASSVSGPLGAFF.

This chain joins TRBV7-2 and TRBJ2-3; TRBD1 or TRBD2 may be the D gene (6 bases each). Germline loops: CDR1 SGHTA, CDR2 FQGNSA. CDR3 length equals 14 residues. Trimming removed 6 bases at V and 7 bases at J, with 17 bases between. As DNA, the CDR3 is TGTGCCAGCAGTCTCTGGGGGGCCGTGAATACGCAGTATTTT. Protein product: CASSLWGAVNTQYF.

The rearrangement uses TRBV19 and TRBJ1-6, with a weak D call TRBD1 (6 bases). This CDR3 contains 15 residues. Germline V gene data show CDR1 as LNHDA and CDR2 as SQIVND (reference sequence). The V gene lost 8 bases and the J gene lost 5 bases, with 16 bases spanning the gap. This CDR3 reads CASAVWGPHNSPLHF. DNA of the CDR3: TGTGCCAGTGCCGTTTGGGGGCCCCATAATTCACCCCTCCACTTT.

This chain joins TRBV5-1 and TRBJ2-3; D ambiguous. Per the germline V gene, CDR1 is SGHRS and CDR2 is YFSETQ. This CDR3 spans 15 amino acids. V was clipped by 0 bases and J by 2 bases, with 10 bases between them. DNA of the CDR3: TGCGCCAGCAGCTTGGAGGGCCCCCACACAGATACGCAGTATTTT. It translates to CASSLEGPHTDTQYF.

The chain uses TRBV27 and TRBJ2-4; the D is unclear. This CDR3 is 13 amino acids long. Deletions cut 0 bases from V and 4 bases from J, with 4 bases between. The germline V gene encodes CDR1 MNHEY and CDR2 SMNVEV (reference sequence). The CDR3 DNA reads as TGTGCCAGCAGTTTATCTTCAAAAAACATTCAGTACTTC. This sequence encodes CASSLSSKNIQYF.

The rearrangement uses TRBV4-1 and TRBJ2-3; a possible D gene is TRBD2 (5 bases). Germline loops: CDR1 MGHRA, CDR2 YSYEKL. V was trimmed by 3 bases and J by 7 bases, leaving 23 bases between them. This CDR3 contains 17 residues. CDR3 loop: CASSQLVSTQTGNTQYF. CDR3 sequence (DNA): TGCGCCAGCAGCCAGCTAGTTTCCACACAAACGGGGAATACGCAGTATTTT.